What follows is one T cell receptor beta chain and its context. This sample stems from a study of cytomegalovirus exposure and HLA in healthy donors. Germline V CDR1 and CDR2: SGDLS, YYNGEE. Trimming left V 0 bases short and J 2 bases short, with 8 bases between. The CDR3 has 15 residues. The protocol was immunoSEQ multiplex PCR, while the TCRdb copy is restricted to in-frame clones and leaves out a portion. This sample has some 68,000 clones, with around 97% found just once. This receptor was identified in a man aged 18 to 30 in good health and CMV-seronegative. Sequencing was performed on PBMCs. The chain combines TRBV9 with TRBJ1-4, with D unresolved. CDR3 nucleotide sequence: TGTGCCAGCAGCGTAGAAGGGAGTACTAATGAAAAACTGTTTTTT. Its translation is CASSVEGSTNEKLFF.